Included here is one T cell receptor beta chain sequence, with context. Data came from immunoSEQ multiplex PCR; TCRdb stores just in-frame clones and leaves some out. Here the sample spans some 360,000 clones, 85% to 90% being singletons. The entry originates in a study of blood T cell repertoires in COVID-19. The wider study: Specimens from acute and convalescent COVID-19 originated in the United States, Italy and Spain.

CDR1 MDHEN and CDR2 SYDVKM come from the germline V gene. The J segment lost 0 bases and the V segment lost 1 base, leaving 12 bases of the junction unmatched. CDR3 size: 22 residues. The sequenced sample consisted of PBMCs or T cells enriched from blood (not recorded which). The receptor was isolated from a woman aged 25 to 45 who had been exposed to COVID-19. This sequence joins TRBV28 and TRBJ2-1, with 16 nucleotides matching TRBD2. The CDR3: CASSLSRGLAGGDQYSYNEQFF. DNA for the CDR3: TGTGCCAGCAGTTTATCCCGGGGACTAGCGGGAGGGGACCAATACTCCTACAATGAGCAGTTCTTC.